This entry lists 19 T cell receptor beta chains sequenced from one sample in a study of T cell responses to AZD1222 COVID-19 vaccine. Assay used: immunoSEQ multiplex PCR; TCRdb lists only in-frame clones, some missing. The sample consists of over 150,000 clones, about nine tenths of them appearing once. Here the sequenced sample was peripheral blood, taken on day 0 of AZD1222 vaccination. Receptors were obtained from an adult in good health.

This chain connects TRBV5-1 to TRBJ2-7, with D perhaps TRBD2 (6 bases). The germline V gene has CDR1 SGHRS and CDR2 YFSETQ. This CDR3 is 14 amino acids long. V was trimmed by 1 base and J by 7 bases, leaving 15 bases between them. The CDR3 spells CASSLYVTAGEQYF. CDR3 DNA: TGCGCCAGCAGCTTGTACGTGACGGCGGGGGAGCAGTACTTC.

This clone has only a few counts. The rearrangement links TRBV19 to TRBJ1-6; the match to TRBD1 covers 7 bases. V lost 3 bases to trimming and J lost 8 bases; unmatched junction nucleotides: 4. Germline V gene sequence: CDR1 LNHDA, CDR2 SQIVND (reference sequence). This CDR3 has 14 residues. The DNA for the CDR3 is TGTGCCAGTAGTATCAACAGGGGAGATTCACCCCTCCACTTT. Its protein is CASSINRGDSPLHF.

V is TRBV10-2 and J is TRBJ1-2, with D unresolved. The CDR3 has 13 amino acids. Per the germline V gene, CDR1 is WSHSY and CDR2 is SAAADI. V was cut by 7 bases and J by 4 bases, with 13 bases left in between. In DNA form, the CDR3 reads TGCGCCAGCAAGGGTGCCAGGCTCTATGGCTACACCTTC. Amino acid sequence: CASKGARLYGYTF.

The V call is TRBV15, the J call TRBJ2-7; the match to TRBD1 covers 7 bases. From germline, CDR1 is LNHNV and CDR2 YYDKDF (reference sequence). V shed 1 base, J shed 4 bases, and the junction held 4 bases outside the gene matches. This CDR3 is built from 14 residues. CDR3 protein: CATSRGQGVYEQYF. Written as DNA, the CDR3 is TGTGCCACCAGCAGAGGACAGGGAGTTTACGAGCAGTACTTC.

V usage is TRBV6-2 or TRBV6-3 and J usage is TRBJ1-2, with TRBD1 matching 10 bases. This CDR3 region has 15 residues. Germline V gene lookup returns CDR1 MNHEY and CDR2 SVGEGT. V was clipped by 5 bases and J by 6 bases; unmatched bases: 9. For the CDR3, the DNA is TGTGCCAGCAGTACCTTTGGGACAGGGGATCATGGCTACACCTTC. It yields the protein CASSTFGTGDHGYTF.

The chain joins TRBV20-1 to TRBJ1-6; D unresolved. Trimming pared 6 bases from V and 9 bases from J, leaving 6 bases between. This CDR3 comprises 10 residues. Germline loops: CDR1 DFQATT, CDR2 SNEGSKA (reference sequence). CDR3 protein: CSAGTSPLHF. The CDR3 bases are TGCAGTGCCGGCACTTCACCCCTCCACTTT.

This clone was observed a single time. V and J are TRBV2 and TRBJ1-2; no clear D gene. There are 12 residues in the CDR3. V lost 6 bases and J 5 bases, leaving 10 bases between the germline ends. The V gene's germline CDR1 is SNHLY and CDR2 FYNNEI. CDR3 in amino acids: CASSPIEYGYTF. The DNA of the CDR3 is TGTGCCAGCAGCCCTATAGAGTATGGCTACACCTTC. The complete variable domain, with remaining parts taken from reference TRBV2 and TRBJ1-2, reads EPEVTQTPSHQVTQMGQEVILRCVPISNHLYFYWYRQILGQKVEFLVSFYNNEISEKSEIFDDQFSVERPDGSNFTLKIRSTKLEDSAMYFCASSPIEYGYTFGSGTRLTVV.

This clone was recorded only once. This rearrangement joins TRBV5-1 to TRBJ2-1; D is perhaps TRBD2 (5 bases). The V end was cut by 1 base, the J end by 0 bases, with 5 bases between. This CDR3 contains 14 residues. Per germline, CDR1 SGHRS and CDR2 YFSETQ. The CDR3: CASSLRDSYNEQFF. CDR3 DNA sequence: TGCGCCAGCAGCTTGCGGGACTCCTACAATGAGCAGTTCTTC.

The chain has TRBV7-2 and TRBJ2-3, with a weak D call TRBD2 (5 bases). Trimming removed 5 bases from V and 10 bases from J, with 13 bases in between. This CDR3 contains 12 residues. The germline CDR1 and CDR2 sequences are SGHTA and FQGNSA. The CDR3 loop reads CASSPTINAQYF. The DNA for the CDR3 is TGTGCCAGCAGCCCGACTATTAACGCGCAGTATTTT.

The chain couples TRBV4-1 to TRBJ1-1, with D uncertain. V lost 3 bases, J lost 1 base, and 9 bases lay in between. CDR3 length: 14 residues. Germline V gene data show CDR1 as MGHRA and CDR2 as YSYEKL. The chain's CDR3 is CASSHSGWNTEAFF. In DNA, the CDR3 is TGCGCCAGCAGCCACTCAGGATGGAACACTGAAGCTTTCTTT.

V is TRBV14 and J is TRBJ1-1; D gene uncertain. Germline V gives CDR1 SGHDN, CDR2 FVKESK. Trimming pared 1 base from V and 0 bases from J, leaving 3 bases between. This CDR3 contains 13 residues. The CDR3 DNA reads TGTGCCAGCAGCCAAGGGGTGAACACTGAAGCTTTCTTT. Translating it yields CASSQGVNTEAFF.

V is TRBV19 and J is TRBJ1-4, with D possibly being TRBD1 (5 bases). Germline values: CDR1 LNHDA, CDR2 SQIVND (reference sequence). The CDR3 length is 14 residues. Trimming took 3 bases from V and 4 from J, leaving 9 bases between them. The chain's CDR3 is CASSMGGYNEKLFF. DNA of the CDR3: TGTGCCAGTAGTATGGGGGGTTATAATGAAAAACTGTTTTTT.

This clone has a handful of counts. V usage is TRBV13 and J usage is TRBJ2-7; no clear D. Germline V lookup: CDR1 PRHDT, CDR2 FYEKMQ (reference sequence). This CDR3 is built from 12 residues. Trimming shortened V by 10 bases and J by 5 bases, and 15 bases separated the two germline ends. As DNA, the CDR3 is TGTGCCACCTCAGGCCGCGACCACGAGCAGTACTTC. Its protein product is CATSGRDHEQYF.

The J gene is TRBJ1-5, the V gene TRBV19, with a possible D match to TRBD1 (5 bases). Trimming removed 5 bases at V and 6 bases at J, with 11 bases between. This CDR3 region has 13 residues. CDR1 is LNHDA, CDR2 SQIVND, per germline (reference sequence). The CDR3 spells CASSVGAGQPQHF. The CDR3 DNA follows: TGTGCCAGTAGTGTAGGGGCCGGTCAGCCCCAGCATTTT.

This clone was observed a few times. The rearrangement uses TRBV30 and TRBJ1-1; D not certain. The CDR3 spans 11 residues. V lost 4 bases and J lost 4, with 7 bases in between. From germline, CDR1 is GTSNPN and CDR2 SVGIG (reference sequence). The CDR3 reads CAWKGSTEAFF. CDR3 DNA: TGTGCCTGGAAGGGTAGCACTGAAGCTTTCTTT.

V gene TRBV4-2 combines with J gene TRBJ1-2, with a weak D call TRBD1 (5 bases). This CDR3 has 15 amino acids. The germline V gene encodes CDR1 LGHNA and CDR2 YNFKEQ. The V end was cut by 4 bases, the J end by 2 bases, with 14 bases between. CDR3 sequence: CASSPLTPGNYGYTF. In DNA, the CDR3 is TGTGCCAGCAGCCCCCTTACCCCAGGGAACTATGGCTACACCTTC.

The CDR3 is CAGGTGDDEQFF. In nucleotides, the CDR3 is TGCGCCGGGGGGACAGGTGACGATGAGCAGTTCTTC. The chain uses TRBV23-1 and TRBJ2-1; 8 nucleotides align to TRBD1. TRBV23-1 is treated as an ORF (open reading frame) with a function not yet certain. The CDR3 is made up of 12 amino acids. With 11 bases clipped from V and 8 bases from J, the junction kept 8 bases outside the gene matches.

The chain recombines TRBV5-1 with TRBJ2-1; no clear D gene. Germline loops: CDR1 SGHRS, CDR2 YFSETQ. Between the trimmed V and J ends, which lost 0 bases and 5 bases, there was a span of 15 bases. This CDR3 has 16 amino acids. CDR3 nucleotides: TGCGCCAGCAGCTTGGATTACATCCTGGTGGACAATGAGCAGTTCTTC. Translating gives CASSLDYILVDNEQFF.

The chain joins TRBV28 to TRBJ2-7; tentative D call: TRBD1 (6 bases). Germline CDR1 MDHEN, CDR2 SYDVKM. The CDR3 runs 14 residues. The V end lost 6 bases, the J end lost 0 bases, and 12 bases lay between the germline ends. DNA for the CDR3: TGTGCCAGCAGGTCAGGGGAATTCTCCTACGAGCAGTACTTC. Translation gives CASRSGEFSYEQYF.